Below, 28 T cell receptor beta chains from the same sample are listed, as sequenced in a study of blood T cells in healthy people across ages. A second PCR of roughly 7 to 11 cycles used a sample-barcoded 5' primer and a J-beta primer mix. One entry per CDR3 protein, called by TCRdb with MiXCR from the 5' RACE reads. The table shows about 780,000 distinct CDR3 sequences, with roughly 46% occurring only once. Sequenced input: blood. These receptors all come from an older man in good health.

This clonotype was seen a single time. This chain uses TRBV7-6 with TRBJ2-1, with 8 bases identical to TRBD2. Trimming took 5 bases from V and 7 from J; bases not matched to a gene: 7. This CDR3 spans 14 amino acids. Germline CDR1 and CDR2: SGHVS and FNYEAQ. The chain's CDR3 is CASSRGTSGNEQFF. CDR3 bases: TGTGCCAGCAGCCGCGGGACTAGTGGGAATGAGCAGTTCTTC.

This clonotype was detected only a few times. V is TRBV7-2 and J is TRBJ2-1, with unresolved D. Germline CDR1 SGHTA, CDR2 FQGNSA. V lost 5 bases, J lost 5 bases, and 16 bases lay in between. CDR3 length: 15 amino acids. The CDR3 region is CASSTQSDEHNEQFF. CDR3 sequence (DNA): TGTGCCAGCAGCACTCAATCGGACGAACACAATGAGCAGTTCTTC.

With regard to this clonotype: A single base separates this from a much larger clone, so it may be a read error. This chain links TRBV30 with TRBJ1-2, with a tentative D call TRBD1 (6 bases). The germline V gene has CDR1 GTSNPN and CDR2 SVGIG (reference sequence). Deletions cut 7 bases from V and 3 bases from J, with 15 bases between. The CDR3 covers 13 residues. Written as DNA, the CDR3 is TGTGCCTTGAATTCGGACAGTCACTATGGCTACACCTTC. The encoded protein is CALNSDSHYGYTF.

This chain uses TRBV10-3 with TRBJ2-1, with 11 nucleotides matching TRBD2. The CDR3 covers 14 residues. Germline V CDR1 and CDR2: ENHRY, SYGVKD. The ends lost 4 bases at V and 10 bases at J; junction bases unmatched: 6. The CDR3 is CAISGLAGTQEQFF. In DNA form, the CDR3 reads TGTGCCATCAGTGGACTAGCGGGGACGCAAGAGCAGTTCTTC.

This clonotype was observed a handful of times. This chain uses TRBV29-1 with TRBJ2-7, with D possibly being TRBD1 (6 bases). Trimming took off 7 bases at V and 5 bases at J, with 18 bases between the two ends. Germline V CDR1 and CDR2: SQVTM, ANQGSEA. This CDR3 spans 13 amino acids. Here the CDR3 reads CSGYRAGIDEQYF. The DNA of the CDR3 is TGCAGCGGCTACAGGGCCGGAATAGACGAGCAGTACTTC.

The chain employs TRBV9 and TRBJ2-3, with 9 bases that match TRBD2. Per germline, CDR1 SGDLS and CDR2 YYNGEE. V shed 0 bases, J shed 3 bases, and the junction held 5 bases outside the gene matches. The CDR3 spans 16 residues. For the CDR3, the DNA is TGTGCCAGCAGCGTAGCTGCGGGAGGGCCAACAGATACGCAGTATTTT. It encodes CASSVAAGGPTDTQYF.

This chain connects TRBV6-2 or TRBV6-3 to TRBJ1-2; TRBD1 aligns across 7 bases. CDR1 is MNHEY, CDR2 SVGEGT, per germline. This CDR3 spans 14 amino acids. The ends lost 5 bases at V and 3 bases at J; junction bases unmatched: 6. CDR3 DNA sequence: TGTGCCAGCAGTGCTCGGGACAGATACTATGGCTACACCTTC. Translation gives CASSARDRYYGYTF.

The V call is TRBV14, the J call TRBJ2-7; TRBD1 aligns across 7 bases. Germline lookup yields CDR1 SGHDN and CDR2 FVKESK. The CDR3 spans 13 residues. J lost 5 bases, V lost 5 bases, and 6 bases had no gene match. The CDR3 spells CASSEDRRNEQYF. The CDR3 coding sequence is TGTGCCAGCAGCGAGGACAGGCGAAACGAGCAGTACTTC.

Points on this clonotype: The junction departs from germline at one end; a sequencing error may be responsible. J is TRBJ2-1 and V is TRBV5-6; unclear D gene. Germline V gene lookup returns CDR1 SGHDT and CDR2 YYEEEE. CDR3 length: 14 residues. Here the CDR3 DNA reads TGTGCCAGCAGCTTGGGGATCGTAGACAATGTGCAGTTCTTC. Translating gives CASSLGIVDNVQFF.

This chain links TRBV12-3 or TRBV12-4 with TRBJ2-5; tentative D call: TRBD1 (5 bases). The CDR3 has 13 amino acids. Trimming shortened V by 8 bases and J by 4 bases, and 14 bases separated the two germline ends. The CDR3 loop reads CASWAGNGETQYF. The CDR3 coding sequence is TGTGCCAGCTGGGCAGGGAACGGAGAGACCCAGTACTTC.

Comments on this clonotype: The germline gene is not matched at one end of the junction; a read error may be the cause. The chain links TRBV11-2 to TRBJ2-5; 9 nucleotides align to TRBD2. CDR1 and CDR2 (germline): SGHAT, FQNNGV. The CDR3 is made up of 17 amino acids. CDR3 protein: CASSLDLGSGGEETQYF. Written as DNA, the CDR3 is TGTGCCAGCAGCCTAGATCTGGGTAGCGGGGGCGAAGAGACCCAGTACTTC.

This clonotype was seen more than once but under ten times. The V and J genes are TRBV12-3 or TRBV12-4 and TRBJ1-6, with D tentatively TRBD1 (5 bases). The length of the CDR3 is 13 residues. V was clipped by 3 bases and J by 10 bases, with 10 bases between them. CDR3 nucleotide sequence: TGTGCCAGCAGTTTGGGGGTAGGATCACCCCTCCACTTT. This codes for CASSLGVGSPLHF.

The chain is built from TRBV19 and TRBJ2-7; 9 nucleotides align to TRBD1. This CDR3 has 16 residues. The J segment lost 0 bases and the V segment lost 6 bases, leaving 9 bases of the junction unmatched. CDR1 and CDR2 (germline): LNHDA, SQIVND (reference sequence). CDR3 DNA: TGTGCCAGTAGAAGTCCCGGGACAGGGACCTCCTACGAGCAGTACTTC. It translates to CASRSPGTGTSYEQYF.

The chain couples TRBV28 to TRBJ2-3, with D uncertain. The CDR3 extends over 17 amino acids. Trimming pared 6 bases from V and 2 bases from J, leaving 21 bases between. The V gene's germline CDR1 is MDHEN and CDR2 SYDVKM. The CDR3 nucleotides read TGTGCCAGCAGCGGCATCTACGAGGAGCGCGACACAGATACGCAGTATTTT. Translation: CASSGIYEERDTDTQYF. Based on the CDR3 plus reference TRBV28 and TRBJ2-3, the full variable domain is DVKVTQSSRYLVKRTGEKVFLECVQDMDHENMFWYRQDPGLGLRLIYFSYDVKMKEKGDIPEGYSVSREKKERFSLILESASTNQTSMYLCASSGIYEERDTDTQYFGPGTRLTVL.

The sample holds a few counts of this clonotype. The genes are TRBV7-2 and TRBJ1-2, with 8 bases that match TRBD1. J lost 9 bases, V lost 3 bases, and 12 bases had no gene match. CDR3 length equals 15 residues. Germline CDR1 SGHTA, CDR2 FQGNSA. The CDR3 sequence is CASSLNQDRAGSYTF. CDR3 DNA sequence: TGTGCCAGCAGCTTGAACCAGGACAGGGCCGGGAGCTACACCTTC.

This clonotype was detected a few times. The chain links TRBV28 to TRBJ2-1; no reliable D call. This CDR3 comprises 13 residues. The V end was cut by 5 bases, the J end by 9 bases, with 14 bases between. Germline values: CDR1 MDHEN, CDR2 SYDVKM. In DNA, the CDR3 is TGTGCCAGCAGTCCGCCTCGGGCAGGTGAGCAGTTCTTC. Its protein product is CASSPPRAGEQFF.

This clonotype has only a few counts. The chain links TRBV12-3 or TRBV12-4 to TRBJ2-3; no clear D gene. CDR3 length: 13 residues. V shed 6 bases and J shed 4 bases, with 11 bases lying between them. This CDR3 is CASSSEYSDTQYF. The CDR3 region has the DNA TGTGCCAGCAGCAGCGAGTATTCAGATACGCAGTATTTT.

For the CDR3, the DNA is TGCGCCAGCAGCGTGGGGGGGTTAGTCTACGAGCAGTACTTC. It translates to CASSVGGLVYEQYF. The gene calls are TRBV5-1 and TRBJ2-7; TRBD2 matches 7 bases. V shed 4 bases, J shed 3 bases, and the junction held 7 bases outside the gene matches. From germline, CDR1 is SGHRS and CDR2 YFSETQ. The CDR3 runs to 14 residues. Full variable domain (outside the CDR3, taken from reference TRBV5-1 and TRBJ2-7): KAGVTQTPRYLIKTRGQQVTLSCSPISGHRSVSWYQQTPGQGLQFLFEYFSETQRNKGNFPGRFSGRQFSNSRSEMNVSTLELGDSALYLCASSVGGLVYEQYFGPGTRLTVT.

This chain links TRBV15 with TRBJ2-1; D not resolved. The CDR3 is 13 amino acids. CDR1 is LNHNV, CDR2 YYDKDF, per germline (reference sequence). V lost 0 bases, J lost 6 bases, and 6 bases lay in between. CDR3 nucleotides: TGTGCCACCAGCAGAGATCTCGGCAATGAGCAGTTCTTC. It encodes CATSRDLGNEQFF.

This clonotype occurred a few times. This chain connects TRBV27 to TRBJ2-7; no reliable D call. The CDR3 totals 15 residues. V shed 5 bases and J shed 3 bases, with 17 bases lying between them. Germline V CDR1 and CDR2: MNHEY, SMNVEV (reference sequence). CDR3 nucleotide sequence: TGTGCCAGCAGTCCCTCTACCGGACGAAGCTACGAGCAGTACTTC. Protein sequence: CASSPSTGRSYEQYF.

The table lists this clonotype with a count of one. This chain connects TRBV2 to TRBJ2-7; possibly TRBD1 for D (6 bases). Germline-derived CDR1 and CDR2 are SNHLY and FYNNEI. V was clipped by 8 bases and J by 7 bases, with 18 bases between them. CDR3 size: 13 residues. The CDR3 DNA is TGTGCCAGCGATAACCCGACAGGCCGGGAGCAGTACTTC. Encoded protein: CASDNPTGREQYF. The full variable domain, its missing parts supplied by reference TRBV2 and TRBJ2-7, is EPEVTQTPSHQVTQMGQEVILRCVPISNHLYFYWYRQILGQKVEFLVSFYNNEISEKSEIFDDQFSVERPDGSNFTLKIRSTKLEDSAMYFCASDNPTGREQYFGPGTRLTVT.

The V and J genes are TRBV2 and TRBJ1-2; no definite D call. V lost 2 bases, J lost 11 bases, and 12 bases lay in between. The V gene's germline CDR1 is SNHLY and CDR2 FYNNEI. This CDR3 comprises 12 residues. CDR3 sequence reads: CASSERTVAYTF. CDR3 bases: TGTGCCAGCAGTGAACGGACGGTGGCTTACACCTTC.

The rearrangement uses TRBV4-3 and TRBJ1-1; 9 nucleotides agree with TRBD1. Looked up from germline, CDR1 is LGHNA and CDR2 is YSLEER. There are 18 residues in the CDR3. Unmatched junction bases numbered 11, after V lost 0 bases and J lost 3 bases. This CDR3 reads CASSQDLGLTGGDTEAFF. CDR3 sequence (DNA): TGCGCCAGCAGCCAAGATCTTGGGTTGACAGGGGGTGACACTGAAGCTTTCTTT.

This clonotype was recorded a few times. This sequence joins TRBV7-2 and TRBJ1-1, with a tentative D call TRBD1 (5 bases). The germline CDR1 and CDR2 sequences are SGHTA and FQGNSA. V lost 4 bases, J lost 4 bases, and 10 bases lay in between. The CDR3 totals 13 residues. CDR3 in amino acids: CASSSLRGTEAFF. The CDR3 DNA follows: TGTGCCAGCAGCTCCCTAAGGGGCACTGAAGCTTTCTTT.

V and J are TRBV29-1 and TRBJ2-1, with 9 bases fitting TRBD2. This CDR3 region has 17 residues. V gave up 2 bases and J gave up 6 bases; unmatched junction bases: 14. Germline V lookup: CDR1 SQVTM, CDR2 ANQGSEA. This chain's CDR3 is CSVESRVGAGGFNEQFF. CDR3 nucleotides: TGCAGCGTTGAATCACGGGTGGGAGCGGGAGGCTTCAATGAGCAGTTCTTC.

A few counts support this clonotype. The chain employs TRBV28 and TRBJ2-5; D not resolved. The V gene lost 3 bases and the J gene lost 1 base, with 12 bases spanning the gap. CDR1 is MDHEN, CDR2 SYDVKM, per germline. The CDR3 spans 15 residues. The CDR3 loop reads CASSFLGKGQETQYF. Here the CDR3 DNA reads TGTGCCAGCAGTTTTTTGGGGAAGGGCCAAGAGACCCAGTACTTC.

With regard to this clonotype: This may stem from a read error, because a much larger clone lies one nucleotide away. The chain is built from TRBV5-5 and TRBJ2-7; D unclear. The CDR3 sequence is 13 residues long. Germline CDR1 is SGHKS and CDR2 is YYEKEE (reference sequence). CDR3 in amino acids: CAGSSGPNYEQYF. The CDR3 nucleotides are TGTGCCGGCAGCTCCGGGCCTAACTACGAGCAGTACTTC. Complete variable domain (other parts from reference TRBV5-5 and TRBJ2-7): DAGVTQSPTHLIKTRGQQVTLRCSPISGHKSVSWYQQVLGQGPQFIFQYYEKEERGRGNFPDRFSARQFPNYSSELNVNALLLGDSALYLCAGSSGPNYEQYFGPGTRLTVT.

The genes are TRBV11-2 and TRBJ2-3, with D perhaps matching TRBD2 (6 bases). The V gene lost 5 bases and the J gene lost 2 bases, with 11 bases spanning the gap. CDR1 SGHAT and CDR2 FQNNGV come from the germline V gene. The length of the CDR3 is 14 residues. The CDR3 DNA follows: TGTGCCAGCAGCCTTAGCGGAAACACAGATACGCAGTATTTT. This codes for CASSLSGNTDTQYF.